The rows below give T cell receptor beta chains drawn from one sample of a study of technical replicates of blood from several donors. TCRdb's table, derived via immunoSEQ multiplex PCR, lists solely in-frame clones and lacks some. The sample holds about 58,000 clones, roughly 91% seen once. Specimen: PBMCs. Every receptor here comes from a human donor in good health. Some clones in this sample may be carry-over from other donors' samples. The CDR3 runs from the conserved cysteine through the conserved F or W. Fields, in order: D gene, clone size, V gene, J gene, CDR3 protein, CDR3 DNA. The D gene is left open where the match is weak. Rows may omit the clone size; those that give it use once, few, many or a size class.

D gene: TRBD2; clone size: NA; V gene: TRBV19; J gene: TRBJ2-5; CDR3 protein: CASSLSGGARTQYF; CDR3 DNA: TGTGCCAGTAGTCTCAGCGGGGGGGCCAGGACCCAGTACTTC
D gene: TRBD1; clone size: NA; V gene: TRBV30; J gene: TRBJ2-7; CDR3 protein: CAWDRELRAQYF; CDR3 DNA: TGTGCCTGGGACAGGGAACTACGAGCGCAGTACTTC
D gene: NA; clone size: NA; V gene: TRBV6-1; J gene: TRBJ2-5; CDR3 protein: CASSAWTGGYQETQYF; CDR3 DNA: TGTGCCAGCAGTGCATGGACAGGAGGGTACCAAGAGACCCAGTACTTC
D gene: TRBD2; clone size: NA; V gene: TRBV10-3; J gene: TRBJ2-2; CDR3 protein: CAISRLAGDFGELFF; CDR3 DNA: TGTGCCATCAGTAGACTAGCGGGAGATTTCGGGGAGCTGTTTTTT
D gene: NA; clone size: NA; V gene: TRBV4-2; J gene: TRBJ2-5; CDR3 protein: CASSKHPHTGVGETQYF; CDR3 DNA: TGTGCCAGCAGTAAACACCCTCACACGGGGGTCGGAGAGACCCAGTACTTC
D gene: NA; clone size: NA; V gene: TRBV27; J gene: TRBJ2-7; CDR3 protein: CASSFSVSVPKYF; CDR3 DNA: TGTGCCAGCAGTTTTTCTGTGTCAGTCCCGAAGTACTTC
D gene: TRBD2; clone size: once; V gene: TRBV4-3; J gene: TRBJ2-5; CDR3 protein: CASSQWLAGGETQYF; CDR3 DNA: TGCGCCAGCAGCCAATGGTTAGCGGGAGGAGAGACCCAGTACTTC
D gene: NA; clone size: NA; V gene: TRBV7-9; J gene: TRBJ2-1; CDR3 protein: CASSLSNEQFF; CDR3 DNA: TGTGCCAGCAGCCTTAGTAATGAGCAGTTCTTC
D gene: NA; clone size: once; V gene: TRBV27; J gene: TRBJ1-4; CDR3 protein: CASSPRGWRTGNEKLFF; CDR3 DNA: TGTGCCAGCAGTCCAAGGGGGTGGAGGACGGGGAATGAAAAACTGTTTTTT
D gene: TRBD2; clone size: NA; V gene: TRBV30; J gene: TRBJ2-3; CDR3 protein: CAGTSGTDTQYF; CDR3 DNA: TGTGCCGGGACTAGCGGTACAGATACGCAGTATTTT
D gene: NA; clone size: NA; V gene: TRBV5-6; J gene: TRBJ2-5; CDR3 protein: CASSSAPRRETQYF; CDR3 DNA: TGTGCCAGCAGTTCAGCCCCTAGGCGGGAGACCCAGTACTTC
D gene: NA; clone size: NA; V gene: TRBV30; J gene: TRBJ2-1; CDR3 protein: CASESYEQFF; CDR3 DNA: TGTGCCTCCGAGAGCTATGAGCAGTTCTTC
D gene: NA; clone size: NA; V gene: TRBV5-4; J gene: TRBJ1-1; CDR3 protein: CASSLPTTNTEAFF; CDR3 DNA: TGTGCCAGCAGCTTGCCGACAACGAACACTGAAGCTTTCTTT
D gene: NA; clone size: NA; V gene: TRBV15; J gene: TRBJ1-4; CDR3 protein: CATSRDPGVGEKLFF; CDR3 DNA: TGTGCCACCAGCAGAGATCCCGGGGTTGGGGAAAAACTGTTTTTT
D gene: NA; clone size: NA; V gene: TRBV4-3; J gene: TRBJ1-1; CDR3 protein: CASSQASTLNTEAFF; CDR3 DNA: TGCGCCAGCAGCCAAGCGAGCACCCTGAACACTGAAGCTTTCTTT
D gene: NA; clone size: NA; V gene: TRBV30; J gene: TRBJ1-2; CDR3 protein: CAWISGIGPSYGYTF; CDR3 DNA: TGTGCCTGGATAAGCGGAATTGGGCCTTCCTATGGCTACACCTTC
D gene: NA; clone size: once; V gene: TRBV7-6; J gene: TRBJ1-2; CDR3 protein: CASRETRPLYGYTF; CDR3 DNA: TGTGCCAGCCGCGAGACGAGGCCCCTGTATGGCTACACCTTC
D gene: NA; clone size: once; V gene: TRBV19; J gene: TRBJ2-3; CDR3 protein: CASSPRAPGTDTQYF; CDR3 DNA: TGTGCCAGTAGTCCCAGGGCCCCCGGCACAGATACGCAGTATTTT
D gene: TRBD2; clone size: few; V gene: TRBV6-4; J gene: TRBJ2-3; CDR3 protein: CASSDSAGADTQYF; CDR3 DNA: TGTGCCAGCAGTGACTCGGCGGGGGCAGATACGCAGTATTTT
D gene: TRBD1; clone size: NA; V gene: TRBV7-6; J gene: TRBJ1-3; CDR3 protein: CASSLEGQGRAGNTIYF; CDR3 DNA: TGTGCCAGCAGCTTAGAGGGACAGGGGAGAGCTGGAAACACCATATATTTT
D gene: TRBD2; clone size: NA; V gene: TRBV29-1; J gene: TRBJ2-7; CDR3 protein: CSVDDKASGSYEQYF; CDR3 DNA: TGCAGCGTTGATGACAAGGCTAGCGGGAGCTACGAGCAGTACTTC
D gene: NA; clone size: once; V gene: TRBV7-9; J gene: TRBJ2-3; CDR3 protein: CASSLGRITDTQYF; CDR3 DNA: TGTGCCAGCAGCTTGGGCCGAATCACAGATACGCAGTATTTT
D gene: TRBD2; clone size: NA; V gene: TRBV6-6; J gene: TRBJ2-2; CDR3 protein: CASSYPAGVNTGELFF; CDR3 DNA: TGTGCCAGCAGTTACCCAGCGGGGGTGAACACCGGGGAGCTGTTTTTT
D gene: TRBD2; clone size: once; V gene: TRBV7-2; J gene: TRBJ2-7; CDR3 protein: CASSFFGRASIAYEQYF; CDR3 DNA: TGTGCCAGCAGCTTTTTCGGGAGGGCCTCAATAGCCTACGAGCAGTACTTC
D gene: TRBD1; clone size: NA; V gene: TRBV6-1; J gene: TRBJ2-2; CDR3 protein: CASSEEQGAGELFF; CDR3 DNA: TGTGCCAGCAGTGAAGAGCAGGGGGCCGGGGAGCTGTTTTTT
D gene: NA; clone size: NA; V gene: TRBV6-1; J gene: TRBJ2-6; CDR3 protein: CASSEADSSGANVLTF; CDR3 DNA: TGTGCCAGCAGTGAAGCGGACAGCTCTGGGGCCAACGTCCTGACTTTC
D gene: TRBD1; clone size: NA; V gene: TRBV4-3; J gene: TRBJ2-1; CDR3 protein: CASSHTGGGNEQFF; CDR3 DNA: TGCGCCAGCAGCCACACAGGGGGAGGCAATGAGCAGTTCTTC
D gene: NA; clone size: NA; V gene: TRBV5-4; J gene: TRBJ2-1; CDR3 protein: CASRPNRDSGEQFF; CDR3 DNA: TGTGCCAGCAGGCCTAACCGGGACTCAGGGGAGCAGTTCTTC
D gene: NA; clone size: NA; V gene: TRBV4-1; J gene: TRBJ2-7; CDR3 protein: CASSQESSYEQYF; CDR3 DNA: TGCGCCAGCAGCCAAGAATCCAGCTACGAGCAGTACTTC
D gene: TRBD2; clone size: NA; V gene: TRBV6-1; J gene: TRBJ2-5; CDR3 protein: CASSLLAGGLKTQYF; CDR3 DNA: TGTGCCAGCAGCTTACTAGCGGGGGGATTGAAGACCCAGTACTTC
D gene: TRBD1; clone size: NA; V gene: TRBV7-8; J gene: TRBJ1-6; CDR3 protein: CASSSQGARSPLHF; CDR3 DNA: TGTGCCAGCAGCTCACAGGGGGCAAGATCACCCCTCCACTTT
D gene: NA; clone size: NA; V gene: TRBV7-2; J gene: TRBJ1-5; CDR3 protein: CASSLGGQPQHF; CDR3 DNA: TGTGCCAGCAGCTTAGGAGGACAGCCCCAGCATTTT
D gene: TRBD2; clone size: NA; V gene: TRBV19; J gene: TRBJ2-5; CDR3 protein: CASSRGDGGAWETQYF; CDR3 DNA: TGTGCCAGTAGTAGAGGGGACGGGGGGGCTTGGGAGACCCAGTACTTC
D gene: TRBD2; clone size: NA; V gene: TRBV5-1; J gene: TRBJ2-3; CDR3 protein: CASSLGLAGVGDTQYF; CDR3 DNA: TGCGCCAGCAGCTTGGGGCTAGCGGGAGTCGGAGATACGCAGTATTTT
D gene: NA; clone size: NA; V gene: TRBV27; J gene: TRBJ2-7; CDR3 protein: CAGVQGSDEQYF; CDR3 DNA: TGTGCCGGGGTCCAGGGGTCCGACGAGCAGTACTTC
D gene: NA; clone size: NA; V gene: TRBV5-4; J gene: TRBJ2-1; CDR3 protein: CASSSGTTTYNEQFF; CDR3 DNA: TGTGCCAGCAGCTCTGGGACAACCACCTACAATGAGCAGTTCTTC
D gene: NA; clone size: NA; V gene: TRBV11-2; J gene: TRBJ1-5; CDR3 protein: CASSPNVGPNQPQHF; CDR3 DNA: TGTGCCAGCAGCCCTAATGTTGGGCCCAATCAGCCCCAGCATTTT
D gene: TRBD2; clone size: NA; V gene: TRBV9; J gene: TRBJ2-3; CDR3 protein: CASSVAPAIAGGDVRQYF; CDR3 DNA: TGTGCCAGCAGCGTAGCCCCGGCAATAGCGGGGGGGGATGTGAGGCAGTATTTT
D gene: NA; clone size: NA; V gene: TRBV7-9; J gene: TRBJ1-1; CDR3 protein: CASSFFGNTEAFF; CDR3 DNA: TGTGCCAGCAGTTTTTTCGGGAACACTGAAGCTTTCTTT
D gene: TRBD1; clone size: NA; V gene: TRBV7-3; J gene: TRBJ2-1; CDR3 protein: CASSVPGQGAIGEQFF; CDR3 DNA: TGTGCCAGCAGCGTCCCGGGACAGGGGGCAATTGGCGAGCAGTTCTTC
D gene: TRBD1; clone size: NA; V gene: TRBV28; J gene: TRBJ2-7; CDR3 protein: CASRPRDRSYEQYF; CDR3 DNA: TGTGCCAGCAGACCTCGGGACAGGTCCTACGAGCAGTACTTC
D gene: NA; clone size: NA; V gene: TRBV19; J gene: TRBJ2-1; CDR3 protein: CASSIQGSSYNEQFF; CDR3 DNA: TGTGCCAGTAGTATCCAAGGGAGCTCCTACAATGAGCAGTTCTTC
D gene: NA; clone size: NA; V gene: TRBV7-3; J gene: TRBJ1-2; CDR3 protein: CASSLKSSGGYTF; CDR3 DNA: TGTGCCAGCAGCTTAAAATCGAGCGGGGGCTACACCTTC
D gene: TRBD1; clone size: NA; V gene: TRBV7-6; J gene: TRBJ2-1; CDR3 protein: CASSPGQEFYSYNEQFF; CDR3 DNA: TGTGCCAGCAGCCCGGGACAGGAGTTTTACTCCTACAATGAGCAGTTCTTC
D gene: TRBD2; clone size: NA; V gene: TRBV6-6; J gene: TRBJ2-7; CDR3 protein: CASWGGVAGSYEQYF; CDR3 DNA: TGTGCCAGTTGGGGGGGGGTAGCGGGATCTTACGAGCAGTACTTC